These T cell receptor beta chains were read from a single sample in a study of circulating CD8 cells and anti-PD-1 response in melanoma. TCRdb independently ran MiXCR on the reads; one entry per CDR3 protein. The sample holds roughly 1,200 distinct CDR3 sequences, 6% seen once. Material: CD8+ T cells from PBMCs, obtained at baseline or after one month of anti-PD-1 therapy (not recorded which). These receptor sequences come from a human donor with melanoma. Both conserved end residues are part of each CDR3. Fields, in order: J gene, V gene, D gene, clone size, CDR3 DNA, CDR3 protein. The D gene is left open where the match is weak. Part of the rows lack a size; the others show once, few, many or a class for expanded clones.

>TRBJ2-7|TRBV7-2|.|large
TGTGCCAGCAGCTTAGCGCTAGGAGTTGGGGAGCAGTACTTC
CASSLALGVGEQYF
>TRBJ2-1|TRBV7-2|TRBD2|medium-sized
TGTGCCAGCAGCTTAAGCGGGGGACCTTACAATGAGCAGTTCTTC
CASSLSGGPYNEQFF
>TRBJ2-1|TRBV19|.|large
TGTGCCAGTAGCTTAACTTACAATGAGCAGTTCTTC
CASSLTYNEQFF
>TRBJ1-4|TRBV25-1|.|large
TGTGCCAGCAGTGAATTTGGGGATGGGTACGAAAAACTGTTTTTT
CASSEFGDGYEKLFF
>TRBJ2-3|TRBV19|.|large
TGTGCCAGTAGTTTCCGGGGCACAGATACGCAGTATTTT
CASSFRGTDTQYF
>TRBJ2-7|TRBV25-1|.|large
TGTGCCAGCAGTGAGCATCGCCGGAGCTCCTACGAGCAGTACTTC
CASSEHRRSSYEQYF
>TRBJ2-2|TRBV4-1|.|large
TGCGCCAGCAGCCAAGATCCGCGAGCCGGGGAGCTGTTTTTT
CASSQDPRAGELFF
>TRBJ2-5|TRBV27|.|medium-sized
TGTGCCAGCAGTTTATCGGGTGGAGGGACCCAGTACTTC
CASSLSGGGTQYF
>TRBJ1-2|TRBV27|TRBD1|medium-sized
TGTGCCAGCAGTTTTGGGACAGCCGGTTACTATGGCTACACCTTC
CASSFGTAGYYGYTF
>TRBJ2-5|TRBV2|.|large
TGTGCCAGCAACGGCAGGGAGGAATGGGAGACCCAGTACTTC
CASNGREEWETQYF
>TRBJ2-3|TRBV4-1|TRBD2|large
TGCGCCAGCAGCCAATTCGGGGGGGAGACAGATACGCAGTATTTT
CASSQFGGETDTQYF
>TRBJ2-6|TRBV28|TRBD1|.
TGTGCCAGCACCCCGACAGGGACCCTGTCTGGGGCCAACGTCCTGACTTTC
CASTPTGTLSGANVLTF
>TRBJ2-3|TRBV2|.|medium-sized
TGTGCCAGCGAAGGGCCAAACACAGATACGCAGTATTTT
CASEGPNTDTQYF
>TRBJ2-7|TRBV19|.|medium-sized
TGTGCCAGTAGTATAATAGGGGGAAGCTACGAGCAGTACTTC
CASSIIGGSYEQYF
>TRBJ1-1|TRBV5-1|.|large
TGCGCCAGCAGTTCGGGGAGCGGGACTGAAGCTTTCTTT
CASSSGSGTEAFF
>TRBJ1-1|TRBV6-5|.|large
TGTGCCAGCAGTTACCAGGACAGCGCTGAAGCTTTCTTT
CASSYQDSAEAFF
>TRBJ1-5|TRBV7-9|.|few
TGTGCCAGCAGCCCGGACGGCAATCAGCCCCAGCATTTT
CASSPDGNQPQHF
>TRBJ1-5|TRBV19|TRBD1|.
TGTGCCAGACCCGGGACAGGGCATCAGCCCCAGCATTTT
CARPGTGHQPQHF
>TRBJ2-7|TRBV6-1|.|.
TGTGCCAGCACCCTGAACCCGGAGGGAACGGGCGAGCAGTACTTC
CASTLNPEGTGEQYF
>TRBJ1-4|TRBV27|TRBD1|medium-sized
TGTGCCAGCAGCCCCGGGACAGCAAATGAAAAACTGTTTTTT
CASSPGTANEKLFF
>TRBJ1-3|TRBV25-1|TRBD1|medium-sized
TGTGCCAGCAGTGGCGGGACAGTCGGAAACACCATATATTTT
CASSGGTVGNTIYF
>TRBJ2-2|TRBV24-1|.|.
TGTGCCACCAGTGATTTATCCACATCGAACACCGGGGAGCTGTTTTTT
CATSDLSTSNTGELFF
>TRBJ2-7|TRBV28|TRBD1|large
TGTGCCAGCAGTTTCAGGGGGCCTAACTACGAGCAGTACTTC
CASSFRGPNYEQYF
>TRBJ2-5|TRBV28|.|large
TGTGCCAGCAGTTCCAAAGGCGGAGCGGTGTACCAAGAGACCCAGTACTTC
CASSSKGGAVYQETQYF
>TRBJ2-3|TRBV19|.|few
TGTGCCAGTAGTACCCTCGGATGGGATACGCAGTATTTT
CASSTLGWDTQYF
>TRBJ2-1|TRBV19|.|large
TGTGCCAGTAGTCGGGTGCCCGGATTTAACAATGAGCAGTTCTTC
CASSRVPGFNNEQFF
>TRBJ2-3|TRBV2|.|medium-sized
TGTGCCAGCTGGCAGGAGGTTGGGGGAACAGATACGCAGTATTTT
CASWQEVGGTDTQYF
>TRBJ2-3|TRBV7-2|.|medium-sized
TGTGCCAGCAGCTTTCGGGGGAGCGCAGATACGCAGTATTTT
CASSFRGSADTQYF
>TRBJ2-1|TRBV27|.|large
TGTGCCAGCAGTTTAGTAGGGGTAGTGGATGAGCAGTTCTTC
CASSLVGVVDEQFF
>TRBJ2-1|TRBV14|.|once
TGTGCCAGCAGCCAAGAGAACAGACACTATGAGCAGTTCTTC
CASSQENRHYEQFF
>TRBJ2-1|TRBV3-1|.|medium-sized
TGTGCCAGCAGCTACCCCGGGGGCAATGAGCAGTTCTTC
CASSYPGGNEQFF
>TRBJ2-1|TRBV5-4|TRBD2|medium-sized
TGTGCCAGCAGCATTGTGGGGGGGGTCAGCTCCTACAATGAGCAGTTCTTC
CASSIVGGVSSYNEQFF
>TRBJ2-7|TRBV27|TRBD2|.
TGTGCCAGCAGTTTACGGGGGGGCCTCTACGAGCAGTACTTC
CASSLRGGLYEQYF
>TRBJ2-7|TRBV4-1|.|few
TGCGCCAGCAGCCAAGGGGACCGGGGATACGAGCAGTACTTC
CASSQGDRGYEQYF
>TRBJ2-7|TRBV9|.|medium-sized
TGTGCCAGCAGCGTAGGCGCCTCGGGGACGGGCGAGCAGTACTTC
CASSVGASGTGEQYF
>TRBJ2-7|TRBV20-1|TRBD2|medium-sized
TGCAGTGCTAGAGATGTGAGTAGCGGGGGGCCCCCCTACGAGCAGTACTTC
CSARDVSSGGPPYEQYF
>TRBJ1-4|TRBV2|.|large
TGTGCCAGCACCGGGGACACTTCAACTAATGAAAAACTGTTTTTT
CASTGDTSTNEKLFF
>TRBJ2-6|TRBV28|.|large
TGTGCCAGCAGTCCATTGGAGGACGGGGCCAACGTCCTGACTTTC
CASSPLEDGANVLTF
>TRBJ2-1|TRBV24-1|TRBD2|medium-sized
TGTGCCACCAGTGAGGCAGCGGGGGTGAACAATGAGCAGTTCTTC
CATSEAAGVNNEQFF
>TRBJ1-5|TRBV12-3/TRBV12-4|.|medium-sized
TGTGCCAGCACTCAGCAGGGAGGTCAGCCCCAGCATTTT
CASTQQGGQPQHF
>TRBJ2-7|TRBV27|.|medium-sized
TGTGCCAGCAGTTACGCAGGGGGGTACGAGCAGTACTTC
CASSYAGGYEQYF
>TRBJ1-5|TRBV5-5|.|medium-sized
TGTGCCAGCAGCCCGACCCGGTTACATCAGCCCCAGCATTTT
CASSPTRLHQPQHF
>TRBJ2-7|TRBV4-1|.|large
TGCGCCAGCAGCCAAGCGGGAATAGGGGAGCAGTACTTC
CASSQAGIGEQYF
>TRBJ2-6|TRBV19|TRBD1|large
TGTGCCAGTAGTCCTAGGACAGGGATTAGATCTGGGGCCAACGTCCTGACTTTC
CASSPRTGIRSGANVLTF
>TRBJ2-2|TRBV4-1|.|large
TGCGCCAGCAGCCCCGTTCTGGCGCAGTACACCGGGGAGCTGTTTTTT
CASSPVLAQYTGELFF
>TRBJ2-5|TRBV7-3|.|large
TGTGCCAGCAGCCTATGGGGAGGACTGGCGGAGACCCAGTACTTC
CASSLWGGLAETQYF
>TRBJ2-4|TRBV27|.|large
TGTGCCAGCAGAGAGGGGGCCAAAAACATTCAGTACTTC
CASREGAKNIQYF
>TRBJ2-3|TRBV28|.|large
TGTGCCAGCAGTTTACGGGGGACAGATACGCAGTATTTT
CASSLRGTDTQYF
>TRBJ2-1|TRBV7-2|.|medium-sized
TGTGCCAGCAGCTTAGCTTTTGCATCCTCCTACAATGAGCAGTTCTTC
CASSLAFASSYNEQFF
>TRBJ2-2|TRBV5-6|TRBD1|medium-sized
TGTGCCAGCAGCTTTTGGACAGGGGGCTTATCCGGGGAGCTGTTTTTT
CASSFWTGGLSGELFF
>TRBJ2-1|TRBV7-9|.|few
TGTGCCAGCAGCTTAGGGACCTACAATGAGCAGTTCTTC
CASSLGTYNEQFF
>TRBJ1-3|TRBV27|.|medium-sized
TGTGCCAGCAGTTTAGGAGTGTTCTCTGGAAACACCATATATTTT
CASSLGVFSGNTIYF
>TRBJ2-7|TRBV6-2/TRBV6-3|TRBD2|large
TGTGCCAGCAGTTACTCGACTAGCGGGGGTTACGAGCAGTACTTC
CASSYSTSGGYEQYF